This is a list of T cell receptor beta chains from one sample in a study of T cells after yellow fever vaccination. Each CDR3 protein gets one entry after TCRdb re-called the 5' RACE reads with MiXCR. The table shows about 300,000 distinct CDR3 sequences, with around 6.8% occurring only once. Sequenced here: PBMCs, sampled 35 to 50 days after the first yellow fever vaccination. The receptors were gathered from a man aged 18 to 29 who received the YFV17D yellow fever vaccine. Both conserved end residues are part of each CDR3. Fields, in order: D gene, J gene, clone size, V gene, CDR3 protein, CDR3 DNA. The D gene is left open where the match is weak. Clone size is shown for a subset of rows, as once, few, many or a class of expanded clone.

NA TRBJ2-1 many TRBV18 CASSPTPGTGLHNEQFF TGTGCCAGCTCACCAACTCCCGGGACTGGACTACACAATGAGCAGTTCTTC
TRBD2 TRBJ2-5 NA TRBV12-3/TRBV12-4 CASSTSGGAKTQYF TGTGCCAGCAGTACTAGCGGGGGGGCAAAGACCCAGTACTTC
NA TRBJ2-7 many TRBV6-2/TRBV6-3 CASSYLVFSYEQYF TGTGCCAGCAGTTACTTGGTCTTTTCCTACGAGCAGTACTTC
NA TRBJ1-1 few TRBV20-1 CSARTTPLDTEAFF TGCAGTGCTCGAACCACCCCTCTGGACACTGAAGCTTTCTTT
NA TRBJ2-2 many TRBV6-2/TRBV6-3 CASSYGETDSTGELFF TGTGCCAGCAGTTACGGTGAGACAGATTCCACCGGGGAGCTGTTTTTT
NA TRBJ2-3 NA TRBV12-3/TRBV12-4 CASSLDLGTDTQYF TGTGCCAGCAGTTTAGATCTGGGGACAGATACGCAGTATTTT
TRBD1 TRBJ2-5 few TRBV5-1 CASEDLGQGGETQYF TGCGCCAGCGAGGACTTGGGACAGGGAGGGGAGACCCAGTACTTC
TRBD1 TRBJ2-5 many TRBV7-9 CASSLDREETQYF TGTGCCAGCAGCCTGGACAGGGAAGAGACCCAGTACTTC
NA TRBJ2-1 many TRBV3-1 CASSQDGSSYNEQFF TGTGCCAGCAGCCAAGATGGGAGCTCCTACAATGAGCAGTTCTTC
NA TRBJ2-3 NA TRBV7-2 CASSLDGGRDTQYF TGTGCCAGCAGCTTAGACGGGGGTCGGGATACGCAGTATTTT
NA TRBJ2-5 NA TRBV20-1 CSAVAGGAGETQYF TGCAGTGCTGTGGCCGGGGGCGCGGGAGAGACCCAGTACTTC
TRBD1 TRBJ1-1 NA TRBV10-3 CAISHRGTEAFF TGTGCCATCAGTCACAGGGGAACTGAAGCTTTCTTT
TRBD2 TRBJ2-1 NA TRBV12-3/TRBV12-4 CASTLRRKGGNEQFF TGTGCCAGCACCCTACGGCGGAAGGGAGGGAATGAGCAGTTCTTC
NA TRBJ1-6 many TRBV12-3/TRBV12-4 CAVNGYEGSPLHF TGTGCCGTCAACGGGTATGAAGGATCACCCCTCCACTTT
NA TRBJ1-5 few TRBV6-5 CASSWIRGSQPQHF TGTGCCAGCAGTTGGATCAGGGGAAGCCAGCCCCAGCATTTT
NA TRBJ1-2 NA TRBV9 CASSVTYVAAGRYGYTF TGTGCCAGCAGCGTAACCTACGTTGCGGCCGGTCGGTATGGCTACACCTTC
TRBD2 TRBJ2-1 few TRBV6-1 CASSDPASGYNEQFF TGTGCCAGCAGTGACCCGGCTAGCGGTTACAATGAGCAGTTCTTC
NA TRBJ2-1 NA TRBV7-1 CASSAGLGCSYNEQFF TGTGCCAGCAGCGCCGGGCTCGGCTGCTCGTACAATGAGCAGTTCTTC
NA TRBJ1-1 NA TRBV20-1 CSARSTGNTEAFF TGCAGTGCTCGTTCGACCGGGAACACTGAAGCTTTCTTT
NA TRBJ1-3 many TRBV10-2 CASQGRENTIYF TGCGCCAGCCAGGGTCGGGAAAACACCATATATTTT
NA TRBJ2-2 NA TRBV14 CASSQRRRTGELFF TGTGCCAGCAGCCAACGGAGAAGGACCGGGGAGCTGTTTTTT
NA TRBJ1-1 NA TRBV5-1 CASSLARGTMSAEAFF TGCGCCAGCAGCTTGGCCCGGGGAACGATGTCCGCTGAAGCTTTCTTT
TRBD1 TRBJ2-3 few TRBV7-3 CASSLGQGQSTDTQYF TGTGCCAGCAGCTTAGGACAGGGACAGAGCACAGATACGCAGTATTTT
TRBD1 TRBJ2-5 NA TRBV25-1 CASSGRQGFWETQYF TGTGCCAGCAGTGGCCGACAGGGTTTTTGGGAGACCCAGTACTTC
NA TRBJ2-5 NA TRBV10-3 CAICLAARVRIQETQYF TGTGCCATCTGTTTAGCGGCCAGGGTTCGAATCCAAGAGACCCAGTACTTC
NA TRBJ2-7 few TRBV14 CASSQGGGALLGQYF TGTGCCAGCAGCCAAGGGGGCGGCGCACTTTTGGGACAGTACTTC
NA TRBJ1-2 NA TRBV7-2 CASSLSLGYTF TGTGCCAGCAGCTTAAGTCTAGGCTACACCTTC
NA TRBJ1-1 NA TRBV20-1 CSARYNRGFTEAFF TGCAGTGCTAGGTACAATCGGGGCTTCACTGAAGCTTTCTTT